Reported below is one TCR beta chain. No cognate antigen has been identified for it. Base qualities are not provided; no much larger clone lies one nucleotide away. The immunoSEQ Assay, a bias-controlled multiplex PCR, was used to amplify TCRbeta CDR3 regions from genomic DNA. As for the original processing: Within the assay, amplification of reference gene primers was used to estimate how many nucleated cells each sample contained. Sequence reads were collapsed and filtered to measure the absolute abundance of every unique TCRbeta CDR3 rearrangement. For each sample, productive Simpson clonality was calculated as the square root of Simpson's diversity index across productive rearrangements. Drawn from immuneACCESS, this table holds only the in-frame rearrangements with V and J called that TCRdb kept. Clones are partly lost; checked studies trace under half to an unresolved V gene and leave the rest unexplained. D and trimming come from the DNA, and the V and J calls and clone size come from that table. The table for this sample lists 25,000 to 35,000 clones; roughly nine tenths of them were counted only once. The ten top clones hold around 48% of the sample.

The sample belongs to a study of blood T cell repertoires in COVID-19 (dated by TCRdb to the early 2020s). As for the study more broadly: The collaborator samples originated in the United States, Italy and Spain and spanned the acute and convalescent phases of COVID-19. The prospective study material was composed of cDNA or gDNA derived from T cells, B-cell-depleted T cells, or PBMCs. The dataset comprised deeply sampled blood TCRbeta repertoires from subjects exposed to, actively infected with, or recovered from COVID-19. The repertoires were released in a freely available public database intended as a resource for research on the immune response to SARS-CoV-2. The samples were drawn from two sources: the first 160 participants of the ongoing ImmuneRACE study, and 950 to 1,500 subjects contributed by 6 global collaborators. The sample metadata nearly always contained a de-identified subject ID, COVID-19 status, age in years and sex. Where HLA class I and class II types were available, the types were taken from metadata supplied by the sample provider, not from assay-based typing. Overall results and qualifications from the work: How much clinical and demographic metadata was included differed by source and by participant, and the metadata was provided uncurated.

The collaborating institutions used their own protocols to collect whole blood in K2EDTA tubes. For TCRbeta analysis, collaborator samples were shipped as frozen whole blood, as isolated PBMCs, or as DNA extracted from either sample type. The clonotype was recovered from a human donor with acute or convalescent COVID-19. The donor label of this sample is uncertain. Sequenced material: peripheral blood.

The CDR3 is CASSLVRTGNTEAFF. The nucleotide sequence reads TGTGCCAGCAGCTTGGTTCGGACAGGGAACACTGAAGCTTTCTTT. The receptor chain draws on TRBV5-4 and TRBJ1-1, with TRBD1 identical over 7 junction bases. Compared with germline, V lacks 0 bases and J lacks 1 base; bases without a gene match: 3. Sequences SGHNT (CDR1) and YYREEE (CDR2) are obtained from the germline V gene (reference sequence). The CDR3 runs 15 residues from the cysteine to the phenylalanine. The only DNA kept is the CDR3, 45 bases in frame from the first base. Extended through the reference TRBV5-4 and TRBJ1-1 proteins, this CDR3 yields the full variable domain: ETGVTQSPTHLIKTRGQQVTLRCSSQSGHNTVSWYQQALGQGPQFIFQYYREEENGRGNFPPRFSGLQFPNYSSELNVNALELDDSALYLCASSLVRTGNTEAFFGQGTRLTVV.